This TCR beta chain was sequenced during a study of T cell changes during pregnancy in multiple sclerosis. This table comes from immunoSEQ multiplex PCR, and its TCRdb copy is limited to in-frame clones, with some not included. The table records around 60,000 clones, about 90% of them present only once. Trimming pared 2 bases from V and 2 bases from J, leaving 9 bases between. The length of the CDR3 is 14 residues. CDR1 and CDR2 (germline): KGHSH, LQKENI. Material: CD4+ T cells from peripheral blood mononuclear cells, obtained after pregnancy. The sequence was obtained from a female donor in good health, enrolled as a control in a pregnancy study. This rearrangement joins TRBV18 to TRBJ2-5; no definite D call. The CDR3 is CASSPRPGQETQYF. The CDR3 DNA reads as TGTGCCAGCTCACCAAGGCCAGGTCAAGAGACCCAGTACTTC.